The 26 T cell receptor beta chains below all came from one sample that was sequenced in a study of a mutant IDH1 vaccine in newly diagnosed glioma. The time point denotes: week 47, end of study. Doses consisted of 300 ug of mutant IDH1 20-mer peptide each, paired with topical imiquimod. The antigens for these receptors are not known. This table comes from immunoSEQ multiplex PCR, and its TCRdb copy is limited to in-frame clones, with some not included. The sample has about 94,000 clones, approximately 89% seen once. The input for sequencing was PBMCs, taken from a glioma patient whose treatment included an IDH1 peptide vaccine. These receptor sequences come from a woman in her forties or fifties with glioma.

The chain has TRBV11-2 and TRBJ2-7; TRBD2 matches at 14 bases. CDR3 size: 15 residues. The germline gives CDR1 SGHAT, CDR2 FQNNGV. The ends lost 3 bases at V and 8 bases at J; junction bases unmatched: 6. CDR3 nucleotides: TGTGCCAGCAGCTTGGGACTAGCGGGAGTACTTCAGCAGTACTTC. It specifies CASSLGLAGVLQQYF. The full variable domain, completed using reference TRBV11-2 and TRBJ2-7, is EAGVAQSPRYKIIEKRQSVAFWCNPISGHATLYWYQQILGQGPKLLIQFQNNGVVDDSQLPKDRFSAERLKGVDSTLKIQPAKLEDSAVYLCASSLGLAGVLQQYFGPGTRLTVT.

The chain combines TRBV2 with TRBJ2-7, with a tentative D call TRBD2 (6 bases). V lost 7 bases and J lost 1, with 8 bases in between. Germline CDR1 SNHLY, CDR2 FYNNEI. This CDR3 has 12 amino acids. The CDR3 sequence is CASMGGSYEQYF. CDR3 DNA sequence: TGTGCCAGCATGGGGGGATCCTACGAGCAGTACTTC.

This chain links TRBV5-1 with TRBJ2-7, with a possible D match to TRBD1 (6 bases). Deletions cut 3 bases from V and 3 bases from J, with 7 bases between. The CDR3 is 12 residues long. The germline V gene has CDR1 SGHRS and CDR2 YFSETQ. CDR3 sequence reads: CASSSDSYEQYF. The CDR3 DNA is TGCGCCAGCAGCTCGGACAGCTACGAGCAGTACTTC.

The rearrangement uses TRBV2 and TRBJ1-6; D gene uncertain. The CDR3 contains 15 residues. The V end was cut by 2 bases, the J end by 5 bases, with 10 bases between. Germline CDR1 reads SNHLY; CDR2 reads FYNNEI. CDR3 coding DNA: TGTGCCAGCAGTGAAAGGACGCAGAATAATTCACCCCTCCACTTT. It encodes CASSERTQNNSPLHF.

This chain links TRBV14 with TRBJ2-7; 8 bases are shared with TRBD1. CDR1 and CDR2 from the germline V gene are SGHDN and FVKESK. This CDR3 is built from 17 residues. V lost 1 base to trimming and J lost 0 bases; unmatched junction nucleotides: 8. The CDR3 reads CASSQGSKGQASYEQYF. CDR3 sequence (DNA): TGTGCCAGCAGCCAAGGGTCAAAGGGACAGGCCTCCTACGAGCAGTACTTC.

As regards this clone: The sample carries other DNA sequences with the same CDR3. V gene TRBV7-2 combines with J gene TRBJ1-2, with D possibly TRBD1 on 5 matching bases. There are 17 residues in the CDR3. Germline CDR1 SGHTA, CDR2 FQGNSA. V gave up 5 bases and J gave up 0 bases, with 19 bases separating them. The CDR3 region is CASSLRGPTLSNYGYTF. CDR3 coding DNA: TGTGCCAGCAGCCTCCGGGGACCCACACTCTCTAACTATGGCTACACCTTC.

The chain is built from TRBV5-1 and TRBJ2-7; 9 bases agree with TRBD1. The CDR3 has 15 amino acids. J was trimmed by 3 bases and V by 0 bases; bases with no gene match: 4. CDR1 is SGHRS, CDR2 YFSETQ, per germline. The CDR3 nucleotides read TGCGCCAGCAGCTTGGATGGGACAGGGTTCTACGAGCAGTACTTC. This sequence encodes CASSLDGTGFYEQYF.

The rearrangement links TRBV7-9 to TRBJ2-7; unclear D gene. Trimming stripped 5 bases from V and 6 bases from J, with 11 bases between. The CDR3 runs 12 residues. Germline lookup yields CDR1 SEHNR and CDR2 FQNEAQ (reference sequence). CDR3 region: CASSPPVFEQYF. As DNA, the CDR3 is TGTGCCAGCAGCCCGCCCGTTTTCGAGCAGTACTTC. The whole variable domain, filled in from reference TRBV7-9 and TRBJ2-7, reads DTGVSQNPRHKITKRGQNVTFRCDPISEHNRLYWYRQTLGQGPEFLTYFQNEAQLEKSRLLSDRFSAERPKGSFSTLEIQRTEQGDSAMYLCASSPPVFEQYFGPGTRLTVT.

The V call is TRBV19, the J call TRBJ1-1; the D is unclear. Trimming took 1 base from V and 0 from J, leaving 3 bases between them. In germline, CDR1 is LNHDA, CDR2 SQIVND (reference sequence). The CDR3 loop spans 13 amino acids. In DNA form, the CDR3 reads TGTGCCAGTAGTATAGTACTGAACACTGAAGCTTTCTTT. It specifies CASSIVLNTEAFF.

The chain couples TRBV28 to TRBJ1-1, with D hard to call. Trimming pared 2 bases from V and 0 bases from J, leaving 10 bases between. Germline V CDR1 and CDR2: MDHEN, SYDVKM. This CDR3 is 15 amino acids long. CDR3 nucleotides: TGTGCCAGCAGTTTACGCCGTCGGATGAACACTGAAGCTTTCTTT. This translates into CASSLRRRMNTEAFF.

This clone was seen only a few times. This chain links TRBV9 with TRBJ2-2; TRBD1 agrees at 7 bases. This CDR3 region has 15 residues. J gave up 3 bases and V 3 bases, and 5 bases lay outside the gene matches. Germline CDR1 is SGDLS and CDR2 is YYNGEE. CDR3 bases: TGTGCCAGCAGCGGTACAGGGGTTGACACCGGGGAGCTGTTTTTT. Residues: CASSGTGVDTGELFF.

This chain connects TRBV6-6 to TRBJ2-7; possible D gene TRBD1, 7 bases. Trimming removed 2 bases at V and 3 bases at J, with 11 bases between. The germline CDR1 and CDR2 sequences are MNHNY and SVGAGI (reference sequence). This CDR3 has 14 residues. In DNA form, the CDR3 reads TGTGCCAGCAGTTACCAGGGGGGTATCTACGAGCAGTACTTC. It is translated as CASSYQGGIYEQYF.

This clone was counted a few times. The genes are TRBV5-1 and TRBJ2-2, with D possibly matching TRBD2 (6 bases). Germline V gene data show CDR1 as SGHRS and CDR2 as YFSETQ. V was clipped by 4 bases and J by 2 bases, with 15 bases between them. The CDR3 has 16 amino acids. CDR3 coding DNA: TGCGCCAGCAGCGACGCCGGGACTGCAAACACCGGGGAGCTGTTTTTT. The encoded protein is CASSDAGTANTGELFF.

The chain links TRBV18 to TRBJ2-7; possibly TRBD1 for D (6 bases). This CDR3 has 17 amino acids. V dropped 2 bases and J dropped 2 bases, with 19 bases sitting between them. The germline CDR1 and CDR2 sequences are KGHSH and LQKENI. In DNA form, the CDR3 reads TGTGCCAGCTCACCAAGGGGGTCTATAAGGGATACCTACGAGCAGTACTTC. This encodes CASSPRGSIRDTYEQYF.

The rearrangement uses TRBV5-1 and TRBJ2-5; D tentatively reads TRBD1 or TRBD2 (5 bases each). Trimming shortened V by 3 bases and J by 4 bases, and 13 bases separated the two germline ends. Germline V lookup: CDR1 SGHRS, CDR2 YFSETQ. The CDR3 spans 14 residues. CDR3 sequence: CASSSGPRGETQYF. The CDR3, as DNA: TGCGCCAGCAGCTCCGGGCCGAGGGGAGAGACCCAGTACTTC.

The rearrangement joins TRBV30 to TRBJ2-7; TRBD2 matches at 9 bases. From germline, CDR1 is GTSNPN and CDR2 SVGIG (reference sequence). The V and J ends lost 3 bases and 3 bases, in that order; junction bases with no gene match: 0. The CDR3 extends over 12 amino acids. The CDR3: CAWRLAGYEQYF. The CDR3 bases are TGTGCCTGGAGACTAGCGGGCTACGAGCAGTACTTC.

This chain connects TRBV29-1 to TRBJ2-3; unclear D gene. V lost 4 bases, J lost 3 bases, and 11 bases lay in between. The CDR3 runs to 13 residues. Germline V lookup: CDR1 SQVTM, CDR2 ANQGSEA. CDR3 amino acids: CSVGNQQTDTQYF. CDR3 coding DNA: TGCAGCGTTGGGAACCAACAGACAGATACGCAGTATTTT.

The chain couples TRBV19 to TRBJ1-5; TRBD1 is a possible D gene (6 bases). V was trimmed by 7 bases and J by 5 bases, leaving 18 bases between them. The germline gives CDR1 LNHDA, CDR2 SQIVND (reference sequence). The CDR3 totals 15 residues. The CDR3 reads CASNMAPGEHQPQHF. CDR3 DNA sequence: TGTGCCAGTAACATGGCTCCAGGGGAACATCAGCCCCAGCATTTT.

The CDR3 loop reads CASSLRQGGDYNEQFF. In nucleotides, the CDR3 is TGTGCCAGCTCACTCCGACAGGGAGGGGACTACAATGAGCAGTTCTTC. This chain uses TRBV18 with TRBJ2-1; D tentatively fits TRBD1 or TRBD2 (7 bases each). The CDR3 extends over 16 amino acids. Trimming cost V 4 bases and J 3 bases, with 16 bases left between them. The germline CDR1 and CDR2 sequences are KGHSH and LQKENI.

The CDR3 sequence: CSVTRGGGNTEAFF. The CDR3 region has the DNA TGCAGCGTTACCCGGGGAGGCGGGAACACTGAAGCTTTCTTT. The rearrangement joins TRBV29-1 to TRBJ1-1, with D uncertain. Germline V gene data show CDR1 as SQVTM and CDR2 as ANQGSEA. Trimming shortened V by 5 bases and J by 1 base, and 14 bases separated the two germline ends. This CDR3 is built from 14 residues.

The chain couples TRBV19 to TRBJ1-3; weak D call: TRBD1 (5 bases). This CDR3 is 16 amino acids long. The germline CDR1 and CDR2 sequences are LNHDA and SQIVND (reference sequence). Deletions cut 4 bases from V and 4 bases from J, with 17 bases between. DNA of the CDR3: TGTGCCAGTAGTACGCCGGGACGGATTGTAGGAAACACCATATATTTT. Translated, it gives CASSTPGRIVGNTIYF.

This sequence joins TRBV5-5 and TRBJ2-2; 10 bases align to TRBD1. Trimming took 5 bases from V and 0 from J; bases not matched to a gene: 7. Germline V gene sequence: CDR1 SGHKS, CDR2 YYEKEE (reference sequence). The CDR3 runs 17 residues. In nucleotides, the CDR3 is TGTGCCAGCAGAGTTCCAGGGACAGGGGCGAACACCGGGGAGCTGTTTTTT. This sequence encodes CASRVPGTGANTGELFF.

The CDR3, as DNA: TGTGCCAGCAGTTCAGCCTATGGCTACACCTTC. Translated, it gives CASSSAYGYTF. V is TRBV6-5 and J is TRBJ1-2; D not resolved. V was shortened by 4 bases and J by 4 bases, with 4 bases between the two germline ends. The CDR3 has 11 residues. Germline CDR1 and CDR2: MNHEY and SVGAGI.

The chain joins TRBV5-5 to TRBJ1-1; 12 bases match TRBD1. V gave up 3 bases and J gave up 5 bases; unmatched junction bases: 5. Germline lookup yields CDR1 SGHKS and CDR2 YYEKEE (reference sequence). CDR3 length: 15 residues. The DNA of the CDR3 is TGTGCCAGCAGCTCGGGACAGGGGGCGGGGACTGAAGCTTTCTTT. Its protein is CASSSGQGAGTEAFF.

The rearrangement joins TRBV7-2 to TRBJ2-7; D uncertain. The V end lost 1 base, the J end lost 3 bases, and 7 bases lay between the germline ends. The CDR3 is made up of 13 amino acids. CDR1 and CDR2 from the germline V gene are SGHTA and FQGNSA. CDR3 residues: CASSLGQLYEQYF. CDR3 nucleotide sequence: TGTGCCAGCAGCTTAGGGCAGCTCTACGAGCAGTACTTC. The full variable domain, rest sourced from reference TRBV7-2 and TRBJ2-7, is GAGVSQSPSNKVTEKGKDVELRCDPISGHTALYWYRQSLGQGLEFLIYFQGNSAPDKSGLPSDRFSAERTGGSVSTLTIQRTQQEDSAVYLCASSLGQLYEQYFGPGTRLTVT.

This clone appeared a few times. The chain uses TRBV6-5 and TRBJ2-1, with D perhaps matching TRBD2 (6 bases). The CDR3 consists of 14 residues. The V gene lost 5 bases and the J gene lost 5 bases, with 13 bases spanning the gap. Germline loops: CDR1 MNHEY, CDR2 SVGAGI. For the CDR3, the DNA is TGTGCCAGCAGTCCCTGGGACTTCAACAATGAGCAGTTCTTC. Protein product: CASSPWDFNNEQFF.